The 22 T cell receptor beta chains below come from one sample, sequenced in a study of CD8 T cells in Susac syndrome. About 0.45 to 1 ug RNA was reverse transcribed with random hexamers. TCRdb fed the immunoSEQ multiplex PCR reads into MiXCR, producing one record per CDR3 protein. The sample has around 150,000 distinct CDR3 sequences, over 90% seen once. Sequencing used CD4+ T cells from PBMCs. These receptors all stem from a human donor with Susac syndrome.

The V call is TRBV30, the J call TRBJ2-1; 11 bases fit TRBD2. The V gene's germline CDR1 is GTSNPN and CDR2 SVGIG (reference sequence). This CDR3 is built from 19 residues. The J segment lost 10 bases and the V segment lost 0 bases, leaving 20 bases of the junction unmatched. This CDR3 reads CAWSVKGQTPSGRWVEQFF. The CDR3 DNA sequence: TGTGCCTGGAGTGTTAAGGGACAGACCCCTAGCGGGAGGTGGGTAGAGCAGTTCTTC. Looking up the rest from reference TRBV30 and TRBJ2-1 gives the full variable domain: SQTIHQWPATLVQPVGSPLSLECTVEGTSNPNLYWYRQAAGRGLQLLFYSVGIGQISSEVPQNLSASRPQDRQFILSSKKLLLSDSGFYLCAWSVKGQTPSGRWVEQFFGPGTRLTVL.

The V call is TRBV14, the J call TRBJ1-1; the match to TRBD1 covers 7 bases. The CDR3 has 11 amino acids. Germline CDR1 and CDR2: SGHDN and FVKESK. V was clipped by 5 bases and J by 11 bases; unmatched bases: 5. CDR3 loop: CASSLTGMAFF. CDR3 in DNA: TGTGCCAGCAGCTTGACAGGGATGGCTTTCTTT.

This clonotype was observed a handful of times. This chain uses TRBV18 with TRBJ2-1; TRBD2 agrees at 8 bases. CDR3 length: 15 amino acids. CDR1 and CDR2 from the germline V gene are KGHSH and LQKENI. The junction had 5 bases not matched to a gene; V was cut back by 3 bases and J by 4 bases. CDR3 bases: TGTGCCAGCTCACCTGGGCTAGCGGGTTACAATGAGCAGTTCTTC. It is translated as CASSPGLAGYNEQFF.

This chain links TRBV30 with TRBJ2-1; 13 positions agree with TRBD2. The CDR3 loop spans 17 amino acids. Per the germline V gene, CDR1 is GTSNPN and CDR2 is SVGIG (reference sequence). The V gene end was trimmed by 6 bases and the J gene end by 7 bases; junction bases not matched to a gene: 15. The CDR3 DNA follows: TGTGCCTGTCCCACCCCCCGACTAGCGGGAGGCCCGAATGAGCAGTTCTTC. It is translated as CACPTPRLAGGPNEQFF.

This chain links TRBV29-1 with TRBJ1-2; 9 bases line up with TRBD1. The CDR3 runs 16 residues. Trimming cost V 0 bases and J 4 bases; bases outside gene matches: 9. Germline CDR1 and CDR2: SQVTM and ANQGSEA. The CDR3 DNA reads as TGCAGCGTTGAAGATCGGGGGACAGGGAATAGCTATGGCTACACCTTC. Protein sequence: CSVEDRGTGNSYGYTF.

The gene calls are TRBV7-2 and TRBJ2-3, with D perhaps TRBD2 (6 bases). The CDR3 has 14 residues. Trimming removed 3 bases from V and 3 bases from J, with 10 bases in between. CDR1 and CDR2 (germline): SGHTA, FQGNSA. CDR3 sequence: CASSLGGVTDTQYF. CDR3 bases: TGTGCCAGCAGCTTGGGCGGGGTTACAGATACGCAGTATTTT.

The chain is built from TRBV3-1 and TRBJ1-1; TRBD1 is a possible D gene (5 bases). Germline lookup yields CDR1 LGHDT and CDR2 YNNKEL (reference sequence). With 5 bases removed from V and 5 bases from J, the gap between germline ends came to 21 bases. The CDR3 is made up of 16 amino acids. In DNA, the CDR3 is TGTGCCAGCAGCTATTCAGGGACCTCACAGTCGACTGAAGCTTTCTTT. Its protein is CASSYSGTSQSTEAFF.

The V and J genes are TRBV18 and TRBJ1-1; 9 bases agree with TRBD1. In germline, CDR1 is KGHSH, CDR2 LQKENI. This CDR3 has 15 residues. Germline trimming cut 2 bases from V and 5 bases from J; bases unmatched to any gene: 6. As DNA, the CDR3 is TGTGCCAGCTCACCAAAGGGACAGGGTAAGACTGAAGCTTTCTTT. The encoded protein is CASSPKGQGKTEAFF. The full variable domain, in which reference TRBV18 and TRBJ1-1 provide the parts outside the CDR3, is NAGVMQNPRHLVRRRGQEARLRCSPMKGHSHVYWYRQLPEEGLKFMVYLQKENIIDESGMPKERFSAEFPKEGPSILRIQQVVRGDSAAYFCASSPKGQGKTEAFFGQGTRLTVV.

The chain employs TRBV3-1 and TRBJ2-1; TRBD2 aligns across 10 bases. The CDR3 totals 16 residues. The trim removed 1 base at V and 15 bases at J, leaving 15 bases unmatched. Germline values: CDR1 LGHDT, CDR2 YNNKEL (reference sequence). The CDR3 sequence is CASSQVAASGGGGAFF. The CDR3 DNA is TGTGCCAGCAGCCAAGTAGCGGCTAGCGGGGGCGGGGGTGCGTTCTTC.

The CDR3 DNA sequence: TGTGCCAGTAGTCCGGGCGGAACGGTCCTCGGCTACACCTTC. Its translation is CASSPGGTVLGYTF. This rearrangement joins TRBV19 to TRBJ1-2; no clear D. The CDR3 contains 14 residues. From germline, CDR1 is LNHDA and CDR2 SQIVND (reference sequence). V lost 5 bases to trimming and J lost 8 bases, with 18 bases between them.

The J gene is TRBJ2-2, the V gene TRBV7-9, with D unresolved. Per the germline V gene, CDR1 is SEHNR and CDR2 is FQNEAQ (reference sequence). Deletions cut 2 bases from V and 1 base from J, with 5 bases between. CDR3 length: 14 amino acids. In DNA form, the CDR3 reads TGTGCCAGCAGCTTAAACGAGAACACCGGGGAGCTGTTTTTT. The encoded protein is CASSLNENTGELFF.

This chain uses TRBV4-2 with TRBJ1-2; D call uncertain. Trimming left V 0 bases short and J 3 bases short, with 11 bases between. Germline CDR1 LGHNA, CDR2 YNFKEQ. This CDR3 is 15 amino acids long. CDR3 sequence: CASSQEMAEYYGYTF. The CDR3 nucleotides read TGTGCCAGCAGCCAAGAGATGGCGGAGTACTATGGCTACACCTTC.

The chain carries TRBV28 and TRBJ2-7, with 9 bases that match TRBD2. V lost 6 bases to trimming and J lost 4 bases; unmatched junction nucleotides: 10. Germline V gene data show CDR1 as MDHEN and CDR2 as SYDVKM. The CDR3 runs to 15 residues. In nucleotides, the CDR3 is TGTGCCAGCAGCCGAAAGGGACTAGCTCTGTACGAGCAGTACTTC. This codes for CASSRKGLALYEQYF.

This clonotype was seen once. The DNA of the CDR3 is TGTGCCAGCAGCTTGGGAGGGGCGCGGAGTGCAGATACGCAGTATTTT. It encodes CASSLGGARSADTQYF. The chain joins TRBV5-4 to TRBJ2-3; D assignment may be TRBD1 or TRBD2 (5 bases each). CDR3 length: 16 amino acids. Germline V lookup: CDR1 SGHNT, CDR2 YYREEE (reference sequence). Trimming stripped 0 bases from V and 4 bases from J, with 15 bases between. Together with reference TRBV5-4 and TRBJ2-3, the CDR3 gives the full variable domain: ETGVTQSPTHLIKTRGQQVTLRCSSQSGHNTVSWYQQALGQGPQFIFQYYREEENGRGNFPPRFSGLQFPNYSSELNVNALELDDSALYLCASSLGGARSADTQYFGPGTRLTVL.

The J gene is TRBJ2-5, the V gene TRBV7-2; D gene ambiguous. The V gene's germline CDR1 is SGHTA and CDR2 FQGNSA. The V and J ends lost 5 bases and 4 bases respectively, with 11 bases between them. The CDR3 spans 13 residues. In nucleotides, the CDR3 is TGTGCCAGCAGCCCTAGGATTCGAGAGACCCAGTACTTC. Residues: CASSPRIRETQYF.

The chain employs TRBV11-2 and TRBJ2-5, with TRBD2 identical over 9 bases. Unmatched junction bases numbered 5, after V lost 5 bases and J lost 4 bases. The CDR3 extends over 14 amino acids. Germline assignment: CDR1 SGHAT and CDR2 FQNNGV. The CDR3: CASSLSGSRETQYF. CDR3 nucleotides: TGTGCCAGCAGCCTTAGCGGGAGTAGAGAGACCCAGTACTTC.

The chain uses TRBV4-1 and TRBJ1-2; TRBD1 might be the D (5 bases). Germline V lookup: CDR1 MGHRA, CDR2 YSYEKL. Trimming removed 3 bases from V and 0 bases from J, with 17 bases in between. CDR3 length: 17 residues. CDR3 in amino acids: CASSQTLRGSTNYGYTF. The CDR3 nucleotides read TGCGCCAGCAGCCAGACCCTTAGGGGCAGTACTAACTATGGCTACACCTTC.

The rearrangement joins TRBV20-1 to TRBJ2-1; 13 bases map to TRBD2. Germline lookup yields CDR1 DFQATT and CDR2 SNEGSKA (reference sequence). CDR3 length equals 16 residues. Trimming removed 3 bases from V and 9 bases from J; junction bases left unmatched: 11. The CDR3: CSARDLGLAGVTEQFF. Here the CDR3 DNA reads TGCAGTGCTAGGGATCTAGGACTAGCGGGAGTCACTGAGCAGTTCTTC.

The chain is built from TRBV30 and TRBJ1-1; no clear D gene. The CDR3 contains 13 residues. Trimming removed 3 bases from V and 5 bases from J, with 13 bases in between. The germline gives CDR1 GTSNPN, CDR2 SVGIG (reference sequence). The DNA of the CDR3 is TGTGCCTGGAGCCCCCCCCACTGGACTGAAGCTTTCTTT. Translating it yields CAWSPPHWTEAFF.

The V call is TRBV20-1, the J call TRBJ2-7; TRBD1 aligns across 8 bases. In germline, CDR1 is DFQATT, CDR2 SNEGSKA (reference sequence). This CDR3 has 17 amino acids. Unmatched junction bases numbered 15, after V lost 3 bases and J lost 2 bases. CDR3 sequence: CSASLAGTGPFTYEQYF. The DNA of the CDR3 is TGCAGTGCTAGCCTCGCCGGGACAGGTCCCTTCACCTACGAGCAGTACTTC.

The chain uses TRBV5-1 and TRBJ2-2; 10 bases align to TRBD1. This CDR3 has 15 amino acids. Germline V CDR1 and CDR2: SGHRS, YFSETQ. V lost 3 bases, J lost 4 bases, and 3 bases stayed unmatched. Here the CDR3 reads CASSWDRGGTGELFF. For the CDR3, the DNA is TGCGCCAGCAGCTGGGACAGGGGAGGCACCGGGGAGCTGTTTTTT.

The chain recombines TRBV20-1 with TRBJ2-7, with D possibly matching TRBD2 (7 bases). Germline CDR1 DFQATT, CDR2 SNEGSKA (reference sequence). With 5 bases removed from V and 4 bases from J, the gap between germline ends came to 18 bases. This CDR3 has 14 residues. CDR3 protein: CSAQSGGGVYEQYF. CDR3 nucleotides: TGCAGTGCTCAAAGCGGCGGGGGCGTGTACGAGCAGTACTTC.